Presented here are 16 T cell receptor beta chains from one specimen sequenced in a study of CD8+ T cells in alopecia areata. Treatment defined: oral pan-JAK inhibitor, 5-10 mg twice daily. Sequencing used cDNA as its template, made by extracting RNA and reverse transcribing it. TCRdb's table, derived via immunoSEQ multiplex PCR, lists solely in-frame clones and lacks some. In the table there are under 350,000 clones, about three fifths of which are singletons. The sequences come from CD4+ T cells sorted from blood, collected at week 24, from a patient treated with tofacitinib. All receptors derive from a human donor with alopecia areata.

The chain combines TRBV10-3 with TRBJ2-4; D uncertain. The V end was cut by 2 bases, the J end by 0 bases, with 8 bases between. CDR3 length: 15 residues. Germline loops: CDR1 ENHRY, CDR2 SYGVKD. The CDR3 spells CAISEVARAKNIQYF. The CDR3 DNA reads TGTGCCATCAGTGAGGTCGCGCGAGCCAAAAACATTCAGTACTTC.

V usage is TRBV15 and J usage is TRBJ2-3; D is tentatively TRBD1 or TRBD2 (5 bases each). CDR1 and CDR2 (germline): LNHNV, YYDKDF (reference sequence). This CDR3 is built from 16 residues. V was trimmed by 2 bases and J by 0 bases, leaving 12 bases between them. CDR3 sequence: CATSRKYGASTDTQYF. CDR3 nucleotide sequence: TGTGCCACCAGCAGAAAATACGGGGCAAGCACAGATACGCAGTATTTT.

The CDR3 sequence: CASSLARRANSPLHF. As DNA, the CDR3 is TGCGCCAGCAGCTTGGCCCGTAGGGCGAATTCACCCCTCCACTTT. The chain recombines TRBV5-1 with TRBJ1-6; unclear D gene. This CDR3 has 15 residues. Germline V lookup: CDR1 SGHRS, CDR2 YFSETQ. The V and J ends lost 0 bases and 7 bases respectively, with 11 bases between them. The full variable domain, its missing parts supplied by reference TRBV5-1 and TRBJ1-6, is KAGVTQTPRYLIKTRGQQVTLSCSPISGHRSVSWYQQTPGQGLQFLFEYFSETQRNKGNFPGRFSGRQFSNSRSEMNVSTLELGDSALYLCASSLARRANSPLHFGNGTRLTVT.

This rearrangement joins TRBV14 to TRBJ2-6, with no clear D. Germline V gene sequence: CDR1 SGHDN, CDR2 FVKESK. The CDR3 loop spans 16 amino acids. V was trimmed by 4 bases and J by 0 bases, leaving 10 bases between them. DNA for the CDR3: TGTGCCAGCAGCCCCATATTGTACTCTGGGGCCAACGTCCTGACTTTC. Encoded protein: CASSPILYSGANVLTF. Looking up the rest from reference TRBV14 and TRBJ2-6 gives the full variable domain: EAGVTQFPSHSVIEKGQTVTLRCDPISGHDNLYWYRRVMGKEIKFLLHFVKESKQDESGMPNNRFLAERTGGTYSTLKVQPAELEDSGVYFCASSPILYSGANVLTFGAGSRLTVL.

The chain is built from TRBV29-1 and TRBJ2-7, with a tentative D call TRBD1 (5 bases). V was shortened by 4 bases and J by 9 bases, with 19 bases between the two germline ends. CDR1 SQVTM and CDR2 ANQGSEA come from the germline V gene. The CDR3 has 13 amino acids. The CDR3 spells CSVVGRESQRQYF. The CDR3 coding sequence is TGCAGCGTTGTGGGGCGAGAATCCCAGCGGCAGTACTTC.

Here the CDR3 reads CASSSDRVGHEQYF. The CDR3 nucleotides are TGCGCCAGCAGCTCGGACAGGGTTGGCCACGAGCAGTACTTC. This chain connects TRBV4-1 to TRBJ2-7; 8 nucleotides line up with TRBD1. Per germline, CDR1 MGHRA and CDR2 YSYEKL. Losses at the gene ends were 5 bases for V and 5 bases for J; bases not matched to a gene: 8. This CDR3 region has 14 residues.

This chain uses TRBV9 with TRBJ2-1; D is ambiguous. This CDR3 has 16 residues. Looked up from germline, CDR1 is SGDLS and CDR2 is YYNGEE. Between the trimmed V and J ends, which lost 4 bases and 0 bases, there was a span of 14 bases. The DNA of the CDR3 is TGTGCCAGCAGCTCACCCCTAGGAAGCTCCTACAATGAGCAGTTCTTC. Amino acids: CASSSPLGSSYNEQFF.

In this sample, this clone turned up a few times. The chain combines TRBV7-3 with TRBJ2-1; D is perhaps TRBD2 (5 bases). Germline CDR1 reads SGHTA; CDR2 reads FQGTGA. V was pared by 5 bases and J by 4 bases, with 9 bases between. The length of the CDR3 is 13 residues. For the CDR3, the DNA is TGTGCCAGCAGCGGAGGCCCTTACAATGAGCAGTTCTTC. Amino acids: CASSGGPYNEQFF.

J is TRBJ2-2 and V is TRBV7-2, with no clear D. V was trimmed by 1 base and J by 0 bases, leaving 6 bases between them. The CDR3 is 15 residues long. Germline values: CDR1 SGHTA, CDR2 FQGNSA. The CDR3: CASSLDSTNTGELFF. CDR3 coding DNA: TGTGCCAGCAGCTTAGACTCAACGAACACCGGGGAGCTGTTTTTT. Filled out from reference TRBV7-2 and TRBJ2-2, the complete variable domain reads GAGVSQSPSNKVTEKGKDVELRCDPISGHTALYWYRQSLGQGLEFLIYFQGNSAPDKSGLPSDRFSAERTGGSVSTLTIQRTQQEDSAVYLCASSLDSTNTGELFFGEGSRLTVL.

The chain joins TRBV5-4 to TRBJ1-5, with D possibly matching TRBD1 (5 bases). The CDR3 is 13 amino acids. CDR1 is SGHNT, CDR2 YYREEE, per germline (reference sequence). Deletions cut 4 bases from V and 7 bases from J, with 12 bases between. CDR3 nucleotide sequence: TGTGCCAGCAGCCCCCAAGGGGAGCAGCCCCAGCATTTT. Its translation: CASSPQGEQPQHF.

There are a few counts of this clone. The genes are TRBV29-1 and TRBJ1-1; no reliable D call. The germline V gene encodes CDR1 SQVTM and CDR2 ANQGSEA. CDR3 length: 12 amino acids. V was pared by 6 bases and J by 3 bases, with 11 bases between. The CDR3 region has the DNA TGCAGCGTCCGGACGCAGTACACTGAAGCTTTCTTT. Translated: CSVRTQYTEAFF.

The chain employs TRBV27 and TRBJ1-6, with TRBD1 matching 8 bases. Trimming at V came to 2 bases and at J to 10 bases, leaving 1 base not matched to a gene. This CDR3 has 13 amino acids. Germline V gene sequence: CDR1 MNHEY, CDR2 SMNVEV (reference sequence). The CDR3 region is CASSLGDRSPLHF. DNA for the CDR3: TGTGCCAGCAGTTTAGGGGACAGGTCACCCCTCCACTTT.

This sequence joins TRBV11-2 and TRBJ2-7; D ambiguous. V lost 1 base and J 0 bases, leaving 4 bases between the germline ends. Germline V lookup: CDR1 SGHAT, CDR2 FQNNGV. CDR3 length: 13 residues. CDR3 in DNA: TGTGCCAGCAGCTTAGTTAGCTCCTACGAGCAGTACTTC. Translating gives CASSLVSSYEQYF.

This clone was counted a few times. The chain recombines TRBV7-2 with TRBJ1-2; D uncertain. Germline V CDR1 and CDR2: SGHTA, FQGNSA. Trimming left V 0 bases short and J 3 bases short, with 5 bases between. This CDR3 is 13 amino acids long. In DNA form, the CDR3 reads TGTGCCAGCAGCTTAGCGCTTGACTATGGCTACACCTTC. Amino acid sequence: CASSLALDYGYTF.

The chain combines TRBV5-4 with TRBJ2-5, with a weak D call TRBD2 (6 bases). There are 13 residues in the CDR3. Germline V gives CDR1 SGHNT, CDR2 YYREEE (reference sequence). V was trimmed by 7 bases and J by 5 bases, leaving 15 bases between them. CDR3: CASGRGRKETQYF. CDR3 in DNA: TGTGCCAGCGGGCGGGGACGCAAGGAGACCCAGTACTTC.

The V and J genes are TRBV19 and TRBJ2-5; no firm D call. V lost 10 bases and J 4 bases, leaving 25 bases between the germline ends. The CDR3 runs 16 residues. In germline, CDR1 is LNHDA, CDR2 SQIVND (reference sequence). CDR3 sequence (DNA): TGTGCCACTACCCCATCCCGGCTCTCGGTCGGAGAGACCCAGTACTTC. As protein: CATTPSRLSVGETQYF.